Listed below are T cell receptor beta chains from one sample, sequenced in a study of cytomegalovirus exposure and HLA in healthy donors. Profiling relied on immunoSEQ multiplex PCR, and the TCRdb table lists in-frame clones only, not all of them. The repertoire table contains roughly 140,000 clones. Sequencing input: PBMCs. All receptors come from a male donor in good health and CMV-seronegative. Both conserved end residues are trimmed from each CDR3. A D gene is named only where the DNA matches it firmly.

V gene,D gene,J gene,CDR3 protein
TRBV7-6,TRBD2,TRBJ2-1,ASTGTSGSVNEQF
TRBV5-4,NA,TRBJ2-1,ASSRRTQWDEQF
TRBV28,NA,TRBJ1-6,ASSLQNSPLH
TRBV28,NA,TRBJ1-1,ASSSRGHKGDTEAF
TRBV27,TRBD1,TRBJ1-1,ASSNAGQVGAF
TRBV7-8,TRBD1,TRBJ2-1,ASSSGTGVYNEQF
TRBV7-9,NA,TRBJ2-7,ASTITGRDAYEQY
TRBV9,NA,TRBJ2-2,ASSAGSLGGELF
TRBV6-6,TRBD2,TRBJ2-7,ASSITGGRDSYEQY
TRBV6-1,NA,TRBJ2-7,ASSEALQRGREQY
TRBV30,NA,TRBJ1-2,AWKTGHIYGYT
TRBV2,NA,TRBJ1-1,ASSEDGEAF
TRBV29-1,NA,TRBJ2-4,SVVTPGAPNIQY
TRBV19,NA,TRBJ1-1,ASRGGWGNTEAF
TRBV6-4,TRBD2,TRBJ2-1,ASSKGGSTYYNEQF
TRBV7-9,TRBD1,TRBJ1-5,ASSSSRQGAGNQPQH
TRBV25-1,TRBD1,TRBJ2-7,ASSESRTGRSYEQY
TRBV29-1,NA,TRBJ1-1,SVEPRVNPGAF
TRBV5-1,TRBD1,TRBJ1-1,ASSRRGDTEAF
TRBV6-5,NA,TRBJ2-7,ASSYSTGTEQY
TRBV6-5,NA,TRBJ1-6,ASSYVQGGDGSPLH
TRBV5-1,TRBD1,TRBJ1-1,ASSFNGQGMNTEAF
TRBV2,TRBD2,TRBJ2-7,ASRPGGALGEQY
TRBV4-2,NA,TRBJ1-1,ASSLGQRNTEAF
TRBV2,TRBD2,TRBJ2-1,ASMNRTSGSVYYNEQF
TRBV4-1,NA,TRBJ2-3,ASSPDPQGTSTDTQY
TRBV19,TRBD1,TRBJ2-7,ASEQGSEQY
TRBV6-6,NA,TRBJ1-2,ASSEQGVTNYGYT
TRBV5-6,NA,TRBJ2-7,ASSFTDYFYEQY
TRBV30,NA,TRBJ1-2,AWGLPGNYGYT
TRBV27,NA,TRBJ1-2,ASSDAGPGVKYGYT
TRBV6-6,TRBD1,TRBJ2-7,ASGTGVEQY
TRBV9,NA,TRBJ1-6,ASSVDPTTRNSPLH
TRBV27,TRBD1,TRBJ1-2,ASSSQGKWGYGYT
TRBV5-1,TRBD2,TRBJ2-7,ASSLFGAGGSGSYEQY
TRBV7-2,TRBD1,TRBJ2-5,ASSYRGWETQY
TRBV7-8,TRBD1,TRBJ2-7,ASKRGQGPSYEQY
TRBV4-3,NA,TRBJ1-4,ASSQSRGLELF
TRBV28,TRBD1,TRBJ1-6,ASSLSTGQDTYNSPLH
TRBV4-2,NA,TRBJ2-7,ASSQGTYTYEQY